A selection of T cell receptor beta chains follows, all from one sample in a study of T cells after yellow fever vaccination. TCRdb processed the 5' RACE reads anew with MiXCR; each CDR3 protein has one entry. The table shows hundreds of thousands of distinct CDR3 sequences, with more than 9% occurring only once. The starting material was PBMCs, obtained on the day of the yellow fever booster vaccination. These receptors were collected from a young man who received the YFV17D yellow fever vaccine. Both conserved end residues are part of each CDR3. Each record gives: D gene, V gene, clone size, J gene, CDR3 protein, CDR3 DNA. D genes are given only for firm matches. Clone sizes are given selectively: once, few, many, or a class where the clone is expanded.

TRBD1	TRBV5-1	few	TRBJ2-7	CASRGTVPWEQYF	TGCGCCAGCAGAGGGACAGTCCCGTGGGAGCAGTACTTC
.	TRBV7-2	.	TRBJ1-2	CASKDRNLGYTF	TGTGCCAGTAAGGACAGAAACTTAGGCTACACCTTC
TRBD2	TRBV24-1	.	TRBJ2-1	CATSDPSAGGYNEQFF	TGTGCCACCAGTGATCCTTCAGCGGGAGGGTACAATGAGCAGTTCTTC
.	TRBV15	.	TRBJ2-5	CATSRRQETQYF	TGTGCCACCAGCAGACGTCAAGAGACCCAGTACTTC
.	TRBV5-1	.	TRBJ2-5	CASSLPSTETQYF	TGCGCCAGCAGCTTGCCTAGCACAGAGACCCAGTACTTC
TRBD2	TRBV4-1	few	TRBJ2-3	CASSPETIVTFPGLAGSTDTQYF	TGCGCCAGCAGCCCTGAAACCATAGTAACCTTTCCGGGACTAGCGGGGTCCACAGATACGCAGTATTTT
.	TRBV7-8	.	TRBJ2-1	CASRSRDFSSYNEQFF	TGTGCCAGCAGAAGCCGGGACTTCTCCTCCTACAATGAGCAGTTCTTC
.	TRBV3-1	few	TRBJ1-4	CASSHETYEKLFF	TGTGCCAGCAGCCACGAGACTTATGAAAAACTGTTTTTT
TRBD1	TRBV6-2/TRBV6-3	.	TRBJ1-1	CASRLTQGATEAFF	TGTGCCAGCAGACTTACTCAGGGGGCTACTGAAGCTTTCTTT
.	TRBV20-1	.	TRBJ2-3	CSARGTRRGSDTQYF	TGCAGTGCTAGGGGTACGCGACGAGGATCAGATACGCAGTATTTT
TRBD1	TRBV18	few	TRBJ1-1	CASSPPRGRGTEAFF	TGTGCCAGCTCACCACCTAGGGGGCGCGGAACTGAAGCTTTCTTT
TRBD2	TRBV20-1	few	TRBJ2-1	CSARLQRLAGLNNEQFF	TGCAGTGCTAGACTCCAAAGACTAGCGGGACTGAACAATGAGCAGTTCTTC
.	TRBV9	.	TRBJ2-3	CASTVVGPWEDTQYF	TGTGCCAGCACCGTAGTGGGCCCGTGGGAGGATACGCAGTATTTT
.	TRBV5-5	.	TRBJ2-4	CASSSPMKSAKNIQYF	TGTGCCAGCAGCTCTCCTATGAAGTCTGCCAAAAACATTCAGTACTTC
TRBD2	TRBV6-2/TRBV6-3	.	TRBJ2-1	CASSFAGDYNEQFF	TGTGCCAGCAGTTTCGCGGGAGATTACAATGAGCAGTTCTTC
.	TRBV6-2/TRBV6-3	.	TRBJ2-7	CASSGDSSSYEQYF	TGTGCCAGCAGCGGGGACTCGAGCTCCTACGAGCAGTACTTC